This TCR beta chain stems from a study of blood T cell repertoires in COVID-19. Study summary: The United States, Italy and Spain were the sources of the acute and convalescent COVID-19 samples. The analysed material was cDNA or gDNA that came from T cells, B-cell-depleted T cells, or PBMCs.

As processed by the authors: Scientists estimated how many nucleated cells there were by amplifying reference gene primers. Libraries were prepared by immunoSEQ multiplex PCR; TCRdb keeps only in-frame clonotypes and omits some of them. The V and J calls and clone size are taken from that table; D and trimming were inferred from the DNA. The sample shows about 120,000 clones, roughly 85% of them seen only once. Sample: peripheral blood. The TCR was taken from a human donor in a cohort sampled during active COVID-19.

DNA for the CDR3: TGTGCCAGCAGTGAAGAAGTCGGGGTTAGGAACACTGAAGCTTTCTTT. It translates to CASSEEVGVRNTEAFF. The V call is TRBV2, the J call TRBJ1-1; D gene unclear. From germline, CDR1 is SNHLY and CDR2 FYNNEI. Trimming removed 1 base from V and 1 base from J, with 13 bases in between. The CDR3 runs to 16 residues.